The sequence of this T cell receptor beta chain was determined in a study of neoadjuvant anti-PD-1 for oral cavity cancer. The wider study: Patients without progression got a fourth dose around day 43.

This clone has a single count. The antigen remains undetermined. Findings and limits, study-wide: Pretreatment Treg/Th17 ratio correlated inversely with post-treatment tumor clonality.

Time point specified: after neoadjuvant nivolumab, at surgical resection. Cohort: HPV-negative, locally advanced oral cavity squamous cell carcinoma patients. No culture or expansion preceded analysis of these blood cells. This CDR3 is 15 amino acids long. The V segment lost 2 bases and the J segment 7 bases; nucleotides outside the gene matches: 9. Germline assignment: CDR1 MDHEN and CDR2 SYDVKM. The data were produced by immunoSEQ multiplex PCR, yet TCRdb's version contains in-frame clones alone and is incomplete. The sample records 55,000 to 75,000 clones, approximately 87% being singletons. The clonotype comes from a person between 40 and 79 years old with oral cavity squamous cell carcinoma. Sequenced here: PBMCs, sampled after nivolumab (anti-PD-1) treatment. The chain employs TRBV28 and TRBJ2-7, with TRBD2 matching 9 bases. CDR3 sequence reads: CASSLLGTSPPEQYF. As DNA, the CDR3 is TGTGCCAGCAGTTTACTAGGGACTAGCCCGCCGGAGCAGTACTTC.